Listed here are 20 T cell receptor beta chains from one sample, sequenced in a study of cytomegalovirus exposure and HLA in healthy donors. TCRdb keeps only in-frame clones here, not all; method: immunoSEQ multiplex PCR. This sample has tens of thousands of clones, with around 93% found just once. The sample was PBMCs. The receptors here all came from a man between 18 and 35 years old in good health and CMV-seronegative.

This clone is a singleton in its sample. This chain joins TRBV5-6 and TRBJ1-3, with D perhaps TRBD1 (5 bases). Germline CDR1 SGHDT, CDR2 YYEEEE. There are 16 residues in the CDR3. V was shortened by 3 bases and J by 0 bases, with 13 bases between the two germline ends. In DNA form, the CDR3 reads TGTGCCAGCAGCTCAACAGGCTATAGCTCTGGAAACACCATATATTTT. This gives the protein CASSSTGYSSGNTIYF.

The V call is TRBV2, the J call TRBJ1-5, with D uncertain. Germline values: CDR1 SNHLY, CDR2 FYNNEI. This CDR3 has 14 residues. V was clipped by 2 bases and J by 2 bases, with 7 bases between them. CDR3 DNA sequence: TGTGCCAGCAGTGAAAATCGGGGCAATCAGCCCCAGCATTTT. This codes for CASSENRGNQPQHF.

The rearrangement links TRBV29-1 to TRBJ1-3, with 7 bases lining up with TRBD1. This CDR3 contains 14 residues. Trimming cost V 0 bases and J 11 bases; bases outside gene matches: 10. Germline lookup yields CDR1 SQVTM and CDR2 ANQGSEA. The CDR3 bases are TGCAGCGTTGAAGAAAACTCAGGGGGTACGGCCATATATTTT. It encodes CSVEENSGGTAIYF.

The rearrangement links TRBV4-2 to TRBJ2-1; 9 bases are shared with TRBD2. The trim removed 0 bases at V and 3 bases at J, leaving 6 bases unmatched. This CDR3 is 17 amino acids long. Germline loops: CDR1 LGHNA, CDR2 YNFKEQ. Here the CDR3 reads CASSQEVTSGLYNEQFF. The DNA for the CDR3 is TGTGCCAGCAGCCAAGAAGTGACTAGCGGCCTCTACAATGAGCAGTTCTTC.

The chain uses TRBV6-1 and TRBJ2-7, with 9 bases that match TRBD2. The CDR3 sequence is 16 residues long. Germline loops: CDR1 MNHNS, CDR2 SASEGT. With V trimmed by 1 base and J by 0 bases, 4 bases remained unmatched. The CDR3 nucleotides read TGTGCCAGCAGTGAAGGGGCGGGGGGGTCCTCCTACGAGCAGTACTTC. This encodes CASSEGAGGSSYEQYF.

The chain recombines TRBV2 with TRBJ2-1; 9 nucleotides agree with TRBD1. In germline, CDR1 is SNHLY, CDR2 FYNNEI. The CDR3 length is 15 residues. Trimming took 1 base from V and 8 from J; bases not matched to a gene: 6. For the CDR3, the DNA is TGTGCCAGCAGTGAAGAACAGGGGGCATGGGATGAGCAGTTCTTC. It translates to CASSEEQGAWDEQFF.

V gene TRBV25-1 combines with J gene TRBJ1-1, with TRBD1 matching 7 bases. V dropped 4 bases and J dropped 4; count of bases not matched to a gene: 9. Per the germline V gene, CDR1 is MGHDK and CDR2 is SYGVNS. This CDR3 contains 15 residues. The CDR3 loop reads CASSGATGLGTEAFF. The CDR3 nucleotides are TGTGCCAGCAGTGGGGCGACAGGGTTGGGCACTGAAGCTTTCTTT.

The chain combines TRBV11-2 with TRBJ1-6; no clear D gene. The CDR3 covers 13 residues. The V gene's germline CDR1 is SGHAT and CDR2 FQNNGV. Trimming removed 1 base at V and 8 bases at J, with 6 bases between. The CDR3 region has the DNA TGTGCCAGCAGCTTAGGCGGGTATTCACCCCTCCACTTT. Its translation is CASSLGGYSPLHF.

The chain recombines TRBV18 with TRBJ2-5; D is unclear. This CDR3 comprises 13 residues. CDR1 is KGHSH, CDR2 LQKENI, per germline. The ends were cut back, 4 bases at V and 2 bases at J, with 8 bases in the middle. Written as DNA, the CDR3 is TGTGCCAGCTCACTAAACAGACAAGAGACCCAGTACTTC. Its protein is CASSLNRQETQYF.

The V and J genes are TRBV28 and TRBJ2-3; D is perhaps TRBD2 (5 bases). V lost 7 bases and J 3 bases, leaving 14 bases between the germline ends. This CDR3 region has 14 residues. Germline-derived CDR1 and CDR2 are MDHEN and SYDVKM. In DNA, the CDR3 is TGTGCCAGCACTGAGGGAACGAGGACAGATACGCAGTATTTT. Amino acids: CASTEGTRTDTQYF.

The J gene is TRBJ2-1, the V gene TRBV28; the match to TRBD2 covers 10 bases. V shed 2 bases and J 8 bases; nucleotides not matched to a gene: 12. Germline CDR1 MDHEN, CDR2 SYDVKM. This CDR3 comprises 17 residues. The CDR3 DNA reads TGTGCCAGCAGTTTACCGACTAGACTAGCGGGTGCAGATGAGCAGTTCTTC. Amino acids: CASSLPTRLAGADEQFF.

The chain links TRBV7-2 to TRBJ2-1; TRBD2 matches 7 bases. Germline trimming cut 1 base from V and 12 bases from J; bases unmatched to any gene: 12. CDR1 and CDR2 (germline): SGHTA, FQGNSA. The CDR3 consists of 15 residues. The CDR3 coding sequence is TGTGCCAGCAGCTTAGAACTGGTACGGGGCGGGGGGCAGTTCTTC. Protein: CASSLELVRGGGQFF. The variable domain in full, completed from reference TRBV7-2 and TRBJ2-1, reads GAGVSQSPSNKVTEKGKDVELRCDPISGHTALYWYRQSLGQGLEFLIYFQGNSAPDKSGLPSDRFSAERTGGSVSTLTIQRTQQEDSAVYLCASSLELVRGGGQFFGPGTRLTVL.

This clone has only one observation. The V call is TRBV6-1, the J call TRBJ1-1, with D unclear. Germline lookup yields CDR1 MNHNS and CDR2 SASEGT. The CDR3 length is 14 residues. The germline V and J ends were trimmed by 5 bases and 2 bases, with 12 bases remaining between them. The CDR3 loop is CASSLARTNTEAFF. The CDR3 DNA is TGTGCCAGCAGTTTGGCCAGGACTAACACTGAAGCTTTCTTT.

This chain links TRBV10-1 with TRBJ2-2; unclear D gene. Germline CDR1 WNHNN, CDR2 SYGVQD (reference sequence). The CDR3 consists of 13 residues. The germline V and J ends were trimmed by 7 bases and 0 bases, with 6 bases remaining between them. CDR3 coding DNA: TGCGCCAGCAAAGCCTCGAACACCGGGGAGCTGTTTTTT. Encoded protein: CASKASNTGELFF.

This clone has just one count. The chain recombines TRBV7-9 with TRBJ2-7; 8 positions agree with TRBD2. Trimming removed 5 bases from V and 3 bases from J; junction bases left unmatched: 9. CDR1 and CDR2 from the germline V gene are SEHNR and FQNEAQ (reference sequence). The CDR3 consists of 15 residues. CDR3 in amino acids: CASSKEPGTSYEQYF. The CDR3 DNA sequence: TGTGCCAGCAGCAAAGAACCCGGGACTAGCTACGAGCAGTACTTC. Full variable domain (outside the CDR3, taken from reference TRBV7-9 and TRBJ2-7): DTGVSQNPRHKITKRGQNVTFRCDPISEHNRLYWYRQTLGQGPEFLTYFQNEAQLEKSRLLSDRFSAERPKGSFSTLEIQRTEQGDSAMYLCASSKEPGTSYEQYFGPGTRLTVT.

The V call is TRBV27, the J call TRBJ1-2; the D gene is possibly TRBD1 (6 bases). This CDR3 comprises 15 residues. V lost 4 bases and J 7 bases, leaving 19 bases between the germline ends. Germline V lookup: CDR1 MNHEY, CDR2 SMNVEV (reference sequence). This chain's CDR3 is CASSSLAADRRGYTF. DNA for the CDR3: TGTGCCAGCAGTTCCTTAGCCGCAGACAGGCGTGGCTACACCTTC.

The gene calls are TRBV5-1 and TRBJ2-1; 8 bases fit TRBD2. The CDR3 covers 15 residues. Losses at the gene ends were 2 bases for V and 5 bases for J; bases not matched to a gene: 6. The germline gives CDR1 SGHRS, CDR2 YFSETQ. DNA for the CDR3: TGCGCCAGCAGCTTAGGGGTAGCGGGAAACAATGAGCAGTTCTTC. Translated, it gives CASSLGVAGNNEQFF.

This chain links TRBV5-6 with TRBJ2-1; 8 bases are a match to TRBD1. The CDR3 runs to 16 residues. CDR1 SGHDT and CDR2 YYEEEE come from the germline V gene. Losses at the gene ends were 0 bases for V and 4 bases for J; bases not matched to a gene: 6. The CDR3 loop reads CASSLAGTGLYNEQFF. CDR3 DNA sequence: TGTGCCAGCAGCTTGGCCGGGACAGGCTTATACAATGAGCAGTTCTTC. The full variable domain, with the rest looked up from reference TRBV5-6 and TRBJ2-1, is DAGVTQSPTHLIKTRGQQVTLRCSPKSGHDTVSWYQQALGQGPQFIFQYYEEEERQRGNFPDRFSGHQFPNYSSELNVNALLLGDSALYLCASSLAGTGLYNEQFFGPGTRLTVL.

The chain recombines TRBV27 with TRBJ1-2; no reliable D call. The CDR3 loop spans 15 amino acids. V lost 5 bases, J lost 0 bases, and 13 bases lay in between. The germline V gene has CDR1 MNHEY and CDR2 SMNVEV (reference sequence). The CDR3, as DNA: TGTGCCAGCAGTCCTACATGGGCTACTAACTATGGCTACACCTTC. Translated: CASSPTWATNYGYTF.

Worth noting for this clone: The junction differs from germline at one of its ends, possibly a read error. The CDR3 nucleotides are TGCAGCGCTGAACTAGGGACAGGCAACGAGCAGTACTTC. This codes for CSAELGTGNEQYF. The chain uses TRBV29-1 and TRBJ2-7; TRBD1 matches 8 bases. Germline V lookup: CDR1 SQVTM, CDR2 ANQGSEA. The CDR3 sequence is 13 residues long.